This TCR beta chain was identified in a study of CD8+CD57+ T cells in acquired aplastic anemia. The V end lost 5 bases, the J end lost 8 bases, and 10 bases lay between the germline ends. CDR3 length: 11 residues. Per the germline V gene, CDR1 is DFQATT and CDR2 is SNEGSKA (reference sequence). Selection for sequencing was limited to patients who had shown CD8+CD57+ cell expansion by flow cytometry. Only a few counts were recorded for this clonotype. Genomic DNA was employed as the template in profiling TCR beta VDJ and CDR3. TCRdb re-called the reads through MiXCR, storing one row per CDR3 protein. The table includes 150,000 or so distinct CDR3 sequences, about 54% detected once.

The sequence was collected from a human donor with aplastic anemia. This rearrangement joins TRBV20-1 to TRBJ2-1, with D perhaps being TRBD1 or TRBD2 (5 bases each). The sequenced sample consisted of sorted CD4+, CD8+, or CD8+CD57+ T cells (not recorded which) from PBMCs. CDR3 bases: TGCAGTGCTTCGCAGGGACATGAGCAGTTCTTC. This translates into CSASQGHEQFF.